Presented here are 25 T cell receptor beta chains from one specimen sequenced in a study of vaccination and CD4 T cells after COVID-19 (dated 2022 in TCRdb). Libraries came from PCR. The run used an Illumina iSeq 100. DNA from cultured CD4+ T cells was subjected to TCR sequencing with the Oncomine TCR Beta short-read assay at the Johns Hopkins FTIC core. The public sequencing data were trimmed at Q25 with fastp and processed into clonotypes with MiXCR by TCRdb, which kept only in-frame beta chains. One record per CDR3 amino acid sequence lists the most common genes and DNA. The sample data list about 15,000 distinct CDR3 sequences, and about two fifths of these were observed just once. The ten largest clones represent around 6% of the sample. Their specific antigens are unknown. The label giving this sample's treatment or condition can be read as: roughly ten-day PBMC culture with coronavirus spike peptide pools or control peptides (ViraFEST assay).

The sequences come from CD4+ T cells from blood, cultured in vitro, collected before SARS-CoV-2 vaccination. These receptors originate from a human donor who had recovered from COVID-19.

The genes are TRBV18 and TRBJ1-2; D remains unclear. CDR3 length: 16 residues. Looked up from germline, CDR1 is KGHSH and CDR2 is LQKENI. Deletions cut 5 bases from V and 3 bases from J, with 19 bases between. For the CDR3, the DNA is TGTGCCAGCTCATTTGCCCAGAGCCCGTTGGACTATGGCTACACCTTC. It yields the protein CASSFAQSPLDYGYTF.

This clonotype was recorded only once. The chain combines TRBV7-9 with TRBJ2-2; 8 bases are a match to TRBD2. Per the germline V gene, CDR1 is SEHNR and CDR2 is FQNEAQ (reference sequence). The J segment lost 4 bases and the V segment lost 5 bases, leaving 3 bases of the junction unmatched. There are 14 residues in the CDR3. CDR3 loop: CASSPLAVTGELFF. The DNA of the CDR3 is TGTGCCAGCAGCCCACTAGCGGTCACCGGGGAGCTGTTTTTT.

The chain couples TRBV7-6 to TRBJ1-6; possible D gene TRBD1, 5 bases. This CDR3 comprises 13 residues. CDR1 and CDR2 (germline): SGHVS, FNYEAQ. Trimming removed 5 bases at V and 5 bases at J, with 7 bases between. The CDR3 DNA is TGTGCCAGCAGCCCGGGACATAATTCACCCCTCCACTTT. It yields the protein CASSPGHNSPLHF.

This chain links TRBV5-4 with TRBJ1-1; possibly TRBD1 for D (6 bases). The germline CDR1 and CDR2 sequences are SGHNT and YYREEE (reference sequence). This CDR3 comprises 16 residues. V was trimmed by 2 bases and J by 1 base, leaving 15 bases between them. CDR3 loop: CASSFEVARGNTEAFF. The CDR3 DNA reads as TGTGCCAGCAGCTTTGAGGTTGCCAGGGGGAACACTGAAGCTTTCTTT. The entire variable domain, with the rest obtained from reference TRBV5-4 and TRBJ1-1, is as follows: ETGVTQSPTHLIKTRGQQVTLRCSSQSGHNTVSWYQQALGQGPQFIFQYYREEENGRGNFPPRFSGLQFPNYSSELNVNALELDDSALYLCASSFEVARGNTEAFFGQGTRLTVV.

This clonotype appeared a few times. The chain recombines TRBV20-1 with TRBJ1-2, with D unresolved. Germline CDR1 reads DFQATT; CDR2 reads SNEGSKA (reference sequence). The CDR3 loop spans 14 amino acids. With 3 bases removed from V and 5 bases from J, the gap between germline ends came to 16 bases. DNA of the CDR3: TGCAGTGCTAGGAGAAGGGATACCGAATATGGCTACACCTTC. This encodes CSARRRDTEYGYTF.

The chain couples TRBV12-3 or TRBV12-4 to TRBJ2-5, with 7 positions matching TRBD2. Trimming removed 4 bases from V and 3 bases from J; junction bases left unmatched: 2. This CDR3 comprises 13 residues. The CDR3 spells CASSSTSEETQYF. CDR3 sequence (DNA): TGTGCCAGCAGTTCAACTAGCGAAGAGACCCAGTACTTC.

This clonotype was seen more than once but under ten times. The J gene is TRBJ1-6, the V gene TRBV4-1; no clear D gene. Germline assignment: CDR1 MGHRA and CDR2 YSYEKL. The CDR3 extends over 15 amino acids. With 0 bases removed from V and 11 bases from J, the gap between germline ends came to 14 bases. The CDR3 here is CASSQETVGVAPLHF. The CDR3 region has the DNA TGCGCCAGCAGCCAAGAAACAGTCGGGGTGGCACCCCTCCACTTT.

A note on this clonotype: A junction boundary mismatches the germline segment, possibly from a read error. V gene TRBV20-1 combines with J gene TRBJ2-4, with D perhaps given as TRBD1 or TRBD2 (5 bases each). The CDR3 has 13 amino acids. The germline V gene encodes CDR1 DFQATT and CDR2 SNEGSKA (reference sequence). The CDR3 sequence: CNARDSGQPIQYF. CDR3 in DNA: TGCAATGCTAGAGATTCGGGGCAGCCCATTCAGTACTTC.

V and J are TRBV7-2 and TRBJ2-2, with 7 bases aligning to TRBD1. V shed 4 bases, J shed 0 bases, and the junction held 5 bases outside the gene matches. CDR1 is SGHTA, CDR2 FQGNSA, per germline. There are 16 residues in the CDR3. CDR3 region: CASSSTGATNTGELFF. The DNA for the CDR3 is TGTGCCAGCAGCTCCACAGGGGCAACGAACACCGGGGAGCTGTTTTTT.

The sample holds a few counts of this clonotype. The gene calls are TRBV7-9 and TRBJ1-1; D gene uncertain. This CDR3 region has 13 residues. Trimming shortened V by 5 bases and J by 5 bases, and 12 bases separated the two germline ends. Germline loops: CDR1 SEHNR, CDR2 FQNEAQ (reference sequence). CDR3 in DNA: TGTGCCAGCAGCGCCACCACCGGAACTGAAGCTTTCTTT. Residues: CASSATTGTEAFF.

The chain recombines TRBV7-8 with TRBJ1-1; 7 bases match TRBD1. Germline loops: CDR1 SGHVS, CDR2 FQNEAQ. J gave up 5 bases and V 5 bases, and 11 bases lay outside the gene matches. The CDR3 totals 15 residues. This CDR3 reads CASSPNGPRGTEAFF. The CDR3 bases are TGTGCCAGCAGCCCAAATGGGCCCAGGGGGACTGAAGCTTTCTTT.

The chain combines TRBV4-3 with TRBJ1-5; D gene ambiguous. This CDR3 region has 14 residues. The ends were cut back, 0 bases at V and 9 bases at J, with 12 bases in the middle. The germline V gene has CDR1 LGHNA and CDR2 YSLEER. The CDR3 loop reads CASSQEEGFPPQHF. CDR3 DNA sequence: TGCGCCAGCAGCCAAGAGGAAGGGTTTCCGCCCCAGCATTTT.

This clonotype occurred a few times. This chain connects TRBV20-1 to TRBJ1-2, with D unresolved. The length of the CDR3 is 11 residues. Germline V lookup: CDR1 DFQATT, CDR2 SNEGSKA (reference sequence). V lost 8 bases and J lost 9, with 16 bases in between. The CDR3 sequence is CSTKRPRSYTF. DNA of the CDR3: TGCAGTACTAAACGACCGCGGAGCTACACCTTC.

This clonotype was seen only a few times. The CDR3 loop reads CSARYGEETQYF. The DNA for the CDR3 is TGCAGTGCTAGATACGGGGAAGAGACCCAGTACTTC. V and J are TRBV20-1 and TRBJ2-5; a possible D gene is TRBD2 (5 bases). CDR3 length: 12 amino acids. Germline V lookup: CDR1 DFQATT, CDR2 SNEGSKA (reference sequence). Trimming cost V 2 bases and J 3 bases, with 7 bases left between them.

This chain links TRBV19 with TRBJ1-1; 9 nucleotides align to TRBD1. This CDR3 region has 17 residues. V lost 4 bases and J lost 1; bases outside the gene matches: 10. Germline lookup yields CDR1 LNHDA and CDR2 SQIVND (reference sequence). As DNA, the CDR3 is TGTGCCAGTAGTAAAATCTCGACAGGGGGTACGAACACTGAAGCTTTCTTT. It encodes CASSKISTGGTNTEAFF.

The chain has TRBV19 and TRBJ1-5, with D perhaps matching TRBD1 (5 bases). The CDR3 has 15 amino acids. Per germline, CDR1 LNHDA and CDR2 SQIVND (reference sequence). Trimming took off 3 bases at V and 5 bases at J, with 14 bases between the two ends. CDR3 in DNA: TGTGCCAGTAGTATCCCGGACGTGGGGGATCAGCCCCAGCATTTT. It translates to CASSIPDVGDQPQHF. The full variable domain, with the rest looked up from reference TRBV19 and TRBJ1-5, is DGGITQSPKYLFRKEGQNVTLSCEQNLNHDAMYWYRQDPGQGLRLIYYSQIVNDFQKGDIAEGYSVSREKKESFPLTVTSAQKNPTAFYLCASSIPDVGDQPQHFGDGTRLSIL.

This clonotype was counted a single time. V and J are TRBV19 and TRBJ2-3; D remains unclear. The CDR3 length is 13 residues. V was cut by 4 bases and J by 3 bases, with 8 bases left in between. The germline V gene encodes CDR1 LNHDA and CDR2 SQIVND (reference sequence). The CDR3 region has the DNA TGTGCCAGTAGTACCGGCCCTACAGATACGCAGTATTTT. It encodes CASSTGPTDTQYF.

This clonotype was detected a few times. V gene TRBV28 combines with J gene TRBJ2-3; D is possibly TRBD2 (6 bases). The germline V and J ends were trimmed by 6 bases and 4 bases, with 14 bases remaining between them. Looked up from germline, CDR1 is MDHEN and CDR2 is SYDVKM. The CDR3 is 14 residues long. This CDR3 reads CASRRDPMPDTQYF. As DNA, the CDR3 is TGTGCCAGCAGGCGGGACCCCATGCCAGATACGCAGTATTTT.

The chain has TRBV19 and TRBJ2-2; unclear D gene. The CDR3 spans 17 residues. V was pared by 3 bases and J by 1 base, with 15 bases between. Germline CDR1 and CDR2: LNHDA and SQIVND (reference sequence). CDR3 sequence reads: CASSIISLGVNTGELFF. In DNA form, the CDR3 reads TGTGCCAGTAGTATTATCTCCCTTGGGGTGAACACCGGGGAGCTGTTTTTT.

The chain is built from TRBV5-1 and TRBJ2-3, with 7 bases that match TRBD1. The trim removed 4 bases at V and 0 bases at J, leaving 8 bases unmatched. Germline lookup yields CDR1 SGHRS and CDR2 YFSETQ. The CDR3 extends over 16 amino acids. DNA for the CDR3: TGCGCCAGCAGCCCTAGACAGGGCCTTAGCACAGATACGCAGTATTTT. The encoded protein is CASSPRQGLSTDTQYF.

This clonotype showed up just a few times. The V gene is TRBV27, the J gene TRBJ1-5; D might be TRBD1 (5 bases). This CDR3 has 16 amino acids. CDR1 MNHEY and CDR2 SMNVEV come from the germline V gene (reference sequence). V shed 4 bases and J shed 3 bases, with 16 bases lying between them. The CDR3, as DNA: TGTGCCAGCAGTTCCACCGGGACGGTATTCAATCAGCCCCAGCATTTT. This gives the protein CASSSTGTVFNQPQHF.

The chain employs TRBV4-3 and TRBJ2-3; D not certain. Germline CDR1 LGHNA, CDR2 YSLEER. The CDR3 length is 12 residues. V lost 0 bases and J lost 8, with 6 bases in between. The CDR3 DNA reads as TGCGCCAGCAGCCAAGAGACCGGTACGCAGTATTTT. Amino acids: CASSQETGTQYF.

A few counts support this clonotype. This chain uses TRBV6-1 with TRBJ2-7; tentatively, D is TRBD2 (6 bases). From germline, CDR1 is MNHNS and CDR2 SASEGT. The length of the CDR3 is 16 residues. V lost 6 bases and J lost 2, with 20 bases in between. The chain's CDR3 is CASSRGTRDFAYEQYF. The CDR3 region has the DNA TGTGCCAGCAGCCGAGGTACGCGGGACTTTGCCTACGAGCAGTACTTC.

The chain carries TRBV20-1 and TRBJ2-7; 10 nucleotides match TRBD1. Germline lookup yields CDR1 DFQATT and CDR2 SNEGSKA (reference sequence). This CDR3 region has 12 residues. V shed 6 bases and J 4 bases; nucleotides not matched to a gene: 3. The CDR3, as DNA: TGCAGTGCGACGGACAGGGGGTACGAGCAGTACTTC. This codes for CSATDRGYEQYF.

This clonotype was found a few times. The rearrangement links TRBV6-1 to TRBJ1-6; D call uncertain. This CDR3 is 15 amino acids long. The germline V and J ends were trimmed by 6 bases and 2 bases, with 11 bases remaining between them. CDR1 MNHNS and CDR2 SASEGT come from the germline V gene. CDR3 sequence: CASRRETTYNSPLHF. CDR3 in DNA: TGTGCCAGCAGGAGAGAAACTACCTATAATTCACCCCTCCACTTT.